The rows below give T cell receptor beta chains drawn from one sample of a study of regulatory T cells in long-lasting Graves disease. TCRdb re-called the multiplex PCR reads through MiXCR, storing one row per CDR3 protein. This table has some 500,000 distinct CDR3 sequences, 13% appearing once. These data were also reused for a study on T cells in Graves' hyperthyroidism and ophthalmopathy.

This specimen was peripheral blood mononuclear cells (PBMCs), taken at new diagnosis, from a patient treated with antithyroid drugs. Source of these receptors: a man aged 25 to 40 with Graves disease. CDR3s include the opening cysteine and the closing phenylalanine or tryptophan. Each record gives: V gene, clone size, D gene, J gene, CDR3 protein, CDR3 DNA. D genes are given only for firm matches. Size tells how often a clone was seen (once, few, many) or the class of an expanded clone, and some rows leave it out.

TRBV7-8	many	NA	TRBJ2-3	CASSLAGVDTQYF	TGTGCCAGCAGCTTAGCGGGAGTTGATACGCAGTATTTT
TRBV11-2	many	NA	TRBJ2-7	CASSLGPRGYEQYF	TGTGCCAGCAGCTTAGGACCTAGAGGCTACGAGCAGTACTTC
TRBV20-1	many	NA	TRBJ2-3	CSAFPPGLDTQYF	TGCAGTGCTTTCCCACCTGGTTTGGATACGCAGTATTTT
TRBV29-1	few	NA	TRBJ2-1	CSVVTSSYNEQFF	TGCAGCGTTGTGACAAGCTCCTACAATGAGCAGTTCTTC
TRBV11-2	many	NA	TRBJ2-1	CASTPGLANNEQFF	TGTGCCAGCACCCCCGGCCTAGCTAACAATGAGCAGTTCTTC
TRBV12-3/TRBV12-4	many	TRBD2	TRBJ2-1	CASSPRRTSQKDEQFF	TGTGCCAGCAGTCCGAGAAGGACTAGCCAGAAGGATGAGCAGTTCTTC
TRBV5-1	few	NA	TRBJ2-5	CASSLNQGTQYF	TGCGCCAGCAGCTTGAATCAGGGAACCCAGTACTTC
TRBV24-1	NA	NA	TRBJ2-3	CATSDLTGTDTQYF	TGTGCCACCAGTGATTTGACAGGGACCGATACGCAGTATTTT
TRBV6-1	many	NA	TRBJ2-1	CASRRSSGVYNEQFF	TGTGCCAGCAGACGTAGCTCGGGTGTTTACAATGAGCAGTTCTTC
TRBV6-1	NA	NA	TRBJ2-2	CASTIGTFAGELFF	TGTGCCAGCACTATCGGGACATTCGCCGGGGAGCTGTTTTTT
TRBV12-3/TRBV12-4	many	NA	TRBJ2-3	CASSERDTQYF	TGTGCCAGCAGTGAAAGGGATACGCAGTATTTT
TRBV29-1	few	NA	TRBJ2-5	CSVAGSGETQYF	TGCAGCGTTGCCGGCAGCGGGGAGACCCAGTACTTC
TRBV5-1	many	NA	TRBJ2-7	CASRRTASYEQYF	TGCGCCAGCAGGAGGACAGCGAGCTACGAGCAGTACTTC
TRBV29-1	NA	NA	TRBJ1-1	CSVESTRNTEAFF	TGCAGCGTTGAAAGCACTCGGAACACTGAAGCTTTCTTT
TRBV24-1	NA	NA	TRBJ1-5	CATSDSLDQPQHF	TGTGCCACCAGTGATTCACTGGATCAGCCCCAGCATTTT
TRBV27	many	TRBD1	TRBJ2-1	CASSLSGDGTVDEQFF	TGTGCCAGCAGTTTATCAGGGGATGGGACAGTCGATGAGCAGTTCTTC
TRBV18	NA	NA	TRBJ2-7	CASSPVTSRPLAYEQYF	TGTGCCAGCTCACCAGTCACCTCGCGGCCGCTCGCCTACGAGCAGTACTTC
TRBV4-1	NA	TRBD2	TRBJ2-5	CASSQLLAGGPGETQYF	TGCGCCAGCAGCCAACTGCTAGCGGGAGGGCCGGGGGAGACCCAGTACTTC
TRBV3-1	NA	TRBD2	TRBJ2-5	CASSPPLAGGYQETQYF	TGTGCCAGCAGCCCTCCTCTAGCGGGAGGCTACCAAGAGACCCAGTACTTC
TRBV27	many	NA	TRBJ2-7	CASSKRPSLEQYF	TGTGCCAGCAGTAAACGGCCCTCTCTCGAGCAGTACTTC
TRBV27	NA	TRBD2	TRBJ2-7	CASSLREDYEQYF	TGTGCCAGCAGTTTACGGGAGGACTACGAGCAGTACTTC
TRBV2	many	NA	TRBJ2-1	CASSETNREQFF	TGTGCCAGCAGTGAAACTAACCGCGAGCAGTTCTTC
TRBV25-1	NA	TRBD2	TRBJ2-3	CASSGDEGLAGLEDTQYF	TGTGCCAGCAGTGGAGACGAAGGACTAGCGGGATTAGAAGATACGCAGTATTTT
TRBV19	NA	NA	TRBJ1-5	CASSIDPAGDQPQHF	TGTGCCAGTAGTATAGATCCTGCGGGGGATCAGCCCCAGCATTTT
TRBV10-3	NA	NA	TRBJ2-3	CAISELVYTDTQYF	TGTGCCATCAGTGAGTTGGTCTACACAGATACGCAGTATTTT
TRBV27	NA	NA	TRBJ2-3	CASSPRITDTQYF	TGTGCCAGCAGCCCGCGGATCACAGATACGCAGTATTTT
TRBV20-1	NA	NA	TRBJ2-5	CSALAVQETQYF	TGCAGTGCGTTAGCGGTCCAAGAGACCCAGTACTTC
TRBV30	many	NA	TRBJ1-1	CAWRRGTEAFF	TGTGCCTGGAGAAGGGGTACTGAAGCTTTCTTT
TRBV20-1	NA	NA	TRBJ2-1	CSARELTSPLYNEQFF	TGCAGTGCTAGAGAACTTACTAGCCCCCTCTACAATGAGCAGTTCTTC
TRBV18	many	TRBD1	TRBJ1-2	CASSPSGTGTGWNGYTF	TGTGCCAGCTCACCTTCCGGGACAGGGACCGGATGGAATGGCTACACCTTC
TRBV20-1	few	NA	TRBJ2-7	CSASLTARYF	TGCAGTGCTAGTTTGACAGCGCGGTACTTC
TRBV9	NA	NA	TRBJ2-5	CASSVKPAGAMGETQYF	TGTGCCAGCAGCGTAAAGCCGGCGGGGGCAATGGGAGAGACCCAGTACTTC
TRBV6-1	many	TRBD1	TRBJ2-7	CASRGTGSDEQYF	TGTGCCAGCAGAGGGACAGGGAGCGACGAGCAGTACTTC
TRBV12-3/TRBV12-4	many	NA	TRBJ1-5	CASSSKDVRNQPQHF	TGTGCCAGCAGTTCTAAGGATGTGCGCAATCAGCCCCAGCATTTT
TRBV30	many	NA	TRBJ2-5	CAWSASQETQYF	TGTGCCTGGAGTGCATCCCAAGAGACCCAGTACTTC
TRBV6-5	many	TRBD2	TRBJ2-1	CASSYELAGTNEQFF	TGTGCCAGCAGTTACGAGCTAGCGGGTACGAATGAGCAGTTCTTC
TRBV10-2	NA	NA	TRBJ1-2	CASSEPYDRNYGYTF	TGCGCCAGCAGTGAGCCCTATGACAGGAACTATGGCTACACCTTC
TRBV7-2	many	NA	TRBJ2-7	CASSLEWEREQYF	TGTGCCAGCAGCTTAGAGTGGGAGAGGGAGCAGTACTTC
TRBV2	many	TRBD1	TRBJ2-7	CASSFGQAYEQYF	TGTGCCAGCAGCTTCGGACAGGCCTACGAGCAGTACTTC
TRBV2	NA	TRBD1	TRBJ2-1	CASSVDRGPSYNEQFF	TGTGCCAGCAGTGTTGACAGGGGGCCCTCCTACAATGAGCAGTTCTTC
TRBV4-1	few	NA	TRBJ2-5	CASSQDRLAGETQYF	TGCGCCAGCAGCCAAGATCGGCTAGCCGGGGAGACCCAGTACTTC
TRBV20-1	NA	TRBD2	TRBJ2-3	CSARREGTDTQYF	TGCAGTGCCCGGCGGGAGGGCACAGATACGCAGTATTTT
TRBV20-1	few	NA	TRBJ2-3	CSAFSATDTQYF	TGCAGTGCCTTTAGCGCCACAGATACGCAGTATTTT
TRBV7-9	few	NA	TRBJ1-6	CASSFGGQGSPLHF	TGTGCCAGCAGCTTCGGGGGGCAGGGATCACCCCTCCACTTT
TRBV6-1	many	TRBD1	TRBJ2-4	CASRPSPRDRDGIQYF	TGTGCCAGCAGACCTTCGCCCCGGGACAGAGATGGCATTCAGTACTTC
TRBV7-9	NA	TRBD1	TRBJ1-5	CASSSGQGAFEPQHF	TGTGCCAGCAGCTCAGGACAGGGGGCATTTGAACCCCAGCATTTT
TRBV5-6	many	NA	TRBJ1-1	CASSLIDGYTEAFF	TGTGCCAGCAGCTTGATCGATGGGTACACTGAAGCTTTCTTT
TRBV20-1	few	TRBD2	TRBJ2-1	CSARGPPTSGRGDEQFF	TGCAGTGCTAGAGGCCCCCCTACTAGCGGGAGGGGTGATGAGCAGTTCTTC
TRBV11-2	few	NA	TRBJ1-4	CASSLTAENEKLFF	TGTGCCAGCAGCTTAACAGCAGAAAATGAAAAACTGTTTTTT
TRBV30	many	NA	TRBJ1-1	CAWSVGGYTEAFF	TGTGCCTGGAGTGTCGGGGGGTACACTGAAGCTTTCTTT
TRBV7-2	NA	NA	TRBJ2-5	CASSLGTRSETQYF	TGTGCCAGCAGCCTGGGGACACGTTCGGAGACCCAGTACTTC
TRBV12-5	NA	TRBD2	TRBJ2-1	CASGPGASGSYNEQFF	TGTGCTAGTGGCCCCGGGGCTAGCGGGAGCTACAATGAGCAGTTCTTC
TRBV10-3	many	NA	TRBJ2-5	CAISESLRIQETQYF	TGTGCCATCAGTGAGTCCCTACGGATCCAAGAGACCCAGTACTTC
TRBV28	many	NA	TRBJ2-7	CASSLWTNEQYF	TGTGCCAGCAGTTTATGGACCAACGAGCAGTACTTC
TRBV5-1	many	NA	TRBJ1-3	CASSLDGPSTGNTIYF	TGCGCCAGCAGCTTGGACGGACCCAGCACTGGAAACACCATATATTTT
TRBV24-1	many	NA	TRBJ2-3	CATSQDSTDTQYF	TGTGCCACCAGCCAGGATAGCACAGATACGCAGTATTTT
TRBV24-1	many	TRBD2	TRBJ2-1	CATRPTSGNYNEQFF	TGTGCCACCAGACCGACTAGCGGTAACTACAATGAGCAGTTCTTC
TRBV5-1	few	TRBD1	TRBJ2-5	CASSQGARETQYF	TGCGCCAGCAGCCAGGGGGCACGGGAGACCCAGTACTTC
TRBV11-3	many	NA	TRBJ2-5	CASSLYAQETQYF	TGTGCCAGCAGCCTATACGCTCAAGAGACCCAGTACTTC